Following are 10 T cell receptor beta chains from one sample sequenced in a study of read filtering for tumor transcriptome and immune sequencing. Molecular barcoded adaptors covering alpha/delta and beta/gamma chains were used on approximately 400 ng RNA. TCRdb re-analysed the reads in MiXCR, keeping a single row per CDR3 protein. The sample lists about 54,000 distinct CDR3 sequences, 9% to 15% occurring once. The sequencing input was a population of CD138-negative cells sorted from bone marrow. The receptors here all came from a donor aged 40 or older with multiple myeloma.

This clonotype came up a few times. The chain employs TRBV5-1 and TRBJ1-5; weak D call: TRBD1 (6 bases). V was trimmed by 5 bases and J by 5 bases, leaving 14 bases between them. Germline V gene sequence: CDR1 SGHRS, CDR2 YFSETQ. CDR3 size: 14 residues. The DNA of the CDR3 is TGCGCCAGCAGTTCAGGACAGCACGATCAGCCCCAGCATTTT. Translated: CASSSGQHDQPQHF.

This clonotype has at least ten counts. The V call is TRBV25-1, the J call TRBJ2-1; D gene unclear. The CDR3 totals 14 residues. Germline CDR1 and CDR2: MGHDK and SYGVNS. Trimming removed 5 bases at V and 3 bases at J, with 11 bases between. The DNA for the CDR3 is TGTGCCAGCAGTCAGTGGGGTTTCTACAATGAGCAGTTCTTC. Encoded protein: CASSQWGFYNEQFF.

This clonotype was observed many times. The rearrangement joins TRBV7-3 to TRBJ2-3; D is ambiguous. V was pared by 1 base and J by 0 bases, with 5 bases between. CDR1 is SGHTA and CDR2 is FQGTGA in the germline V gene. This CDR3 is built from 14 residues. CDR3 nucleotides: TGTGCCAGCAGCTTAAAGACTAGCACAGATACGCAGTATTTT. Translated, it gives CASSLKTSTDTQYF.

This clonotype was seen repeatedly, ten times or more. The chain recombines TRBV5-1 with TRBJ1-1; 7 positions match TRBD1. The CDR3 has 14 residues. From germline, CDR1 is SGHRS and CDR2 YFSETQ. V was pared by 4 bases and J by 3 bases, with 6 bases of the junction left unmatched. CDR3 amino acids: CASSPGGGYTEAFF. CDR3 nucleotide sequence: TGCGCCAGCAGCCCCGGAGGGGGCTACACTGAAGCTTTCTTT.

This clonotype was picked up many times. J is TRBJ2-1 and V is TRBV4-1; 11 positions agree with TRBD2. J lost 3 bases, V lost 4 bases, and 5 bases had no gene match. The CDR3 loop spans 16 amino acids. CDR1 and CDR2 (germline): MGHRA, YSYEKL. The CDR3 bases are TGCGCCAGCAGCCGCGCCACTAGCGGGAGCTACAATGAGCAGTTCTTC. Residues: CASSRATSGSYNEQFF.

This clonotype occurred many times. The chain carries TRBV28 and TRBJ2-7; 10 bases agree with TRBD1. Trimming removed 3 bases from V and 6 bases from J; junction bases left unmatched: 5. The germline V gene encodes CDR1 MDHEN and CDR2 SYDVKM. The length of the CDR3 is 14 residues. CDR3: CASSLSTGGLEQYF. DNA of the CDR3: TGTGCCAGCAGTTTGTCGACAGGGGGCCTCGAGCAGTACTTC.

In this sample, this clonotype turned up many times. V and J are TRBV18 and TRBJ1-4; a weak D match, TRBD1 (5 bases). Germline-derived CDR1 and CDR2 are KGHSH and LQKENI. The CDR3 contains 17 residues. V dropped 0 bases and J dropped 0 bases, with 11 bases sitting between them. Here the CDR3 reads CASSPPGAAATNEKLFF. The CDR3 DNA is TGTGCCAGCTCACCACCTGGGGCAGCCGCAACTAATGAAAAACTGTTTTTT.

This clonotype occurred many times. CDR3: CAARLRTEAFF. In nucleotides, the CDR3 is TGTGCCGCACGATTACGGACTGAAGCTTTCTTT. The chain uses TRBV19 and TRBJ1-1; D is unclear. CDR3 size: 11 residues. Germline CDR1 is LNHDA and CDR2 is SQIVND (reference sequence). V lost 11 bases, J lost 5 bases, and 12 bases lay in between.

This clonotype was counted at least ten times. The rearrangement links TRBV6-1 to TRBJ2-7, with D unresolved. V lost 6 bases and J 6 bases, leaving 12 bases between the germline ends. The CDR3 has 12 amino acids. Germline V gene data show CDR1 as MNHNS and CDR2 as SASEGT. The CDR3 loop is CASRLPKSEQYF. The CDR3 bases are TGTGCCAGCAGATTACCTAAAAGCGAGCAGTACTTC.

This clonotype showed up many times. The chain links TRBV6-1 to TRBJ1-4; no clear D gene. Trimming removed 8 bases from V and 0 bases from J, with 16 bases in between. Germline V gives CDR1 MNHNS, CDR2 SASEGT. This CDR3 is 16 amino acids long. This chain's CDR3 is CASSWIKRSTNEKLFF. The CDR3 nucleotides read TGTGCCAGCTCTTGGATAAAGAGGTCAACTAATGAAAAACTGTTTTTT.